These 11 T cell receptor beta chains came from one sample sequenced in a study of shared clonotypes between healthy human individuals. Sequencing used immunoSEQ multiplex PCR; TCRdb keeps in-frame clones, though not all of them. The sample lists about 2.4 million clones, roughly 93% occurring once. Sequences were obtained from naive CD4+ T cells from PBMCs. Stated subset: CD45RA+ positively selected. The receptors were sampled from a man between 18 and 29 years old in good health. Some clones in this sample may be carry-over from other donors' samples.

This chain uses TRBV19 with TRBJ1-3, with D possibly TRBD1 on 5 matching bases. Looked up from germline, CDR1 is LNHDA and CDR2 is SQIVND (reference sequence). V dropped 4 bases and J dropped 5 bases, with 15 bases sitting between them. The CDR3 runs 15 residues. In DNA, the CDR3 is TGTGCCAGTAGTAGCGGAGGGGCCGGCAGAAACACCATATATTTT. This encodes CASSSGGAGRNTIYF.

The DNA for the CDR3 is TGTGCCAGCAGCCCGGGACTAGCGGGGACGGCGGAGCAGTACTTC. This gives the protein CASSPGLAGTAEQYF. The chain recombines TRBV6-5 with TRBJ2-7; TRBD2 matches 13 bases. The CDR3 consists of 15 residues. CDR1 MNHEY and CDR2 SVGAGI come from the germline V gene. V shed 6 bases and J 7 bases; nucleotides not matched to a gene: 9.

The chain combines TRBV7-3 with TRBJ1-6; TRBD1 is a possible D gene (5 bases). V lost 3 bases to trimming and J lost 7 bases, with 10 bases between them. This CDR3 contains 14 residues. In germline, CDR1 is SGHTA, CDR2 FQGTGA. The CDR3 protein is CASSFTGINSPLHF. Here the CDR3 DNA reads TGTGCCAGCAGCTTCACAGGAATAAATTCACCCCTCCACTTT.

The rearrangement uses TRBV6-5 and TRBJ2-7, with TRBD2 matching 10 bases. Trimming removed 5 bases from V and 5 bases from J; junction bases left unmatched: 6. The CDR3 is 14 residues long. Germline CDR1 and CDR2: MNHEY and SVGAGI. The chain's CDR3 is CASSPAGGPDEQYF. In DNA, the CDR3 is TGTGCCAGCAGTCCAGCGGGAGGGCCTGACGAGCAGTACTTC.

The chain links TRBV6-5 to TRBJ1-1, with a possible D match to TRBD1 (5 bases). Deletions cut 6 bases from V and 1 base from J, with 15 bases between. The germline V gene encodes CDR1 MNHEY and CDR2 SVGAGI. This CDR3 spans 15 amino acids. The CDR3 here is CASSPHGAGNTEAFF. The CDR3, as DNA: TGTGCCAGCAGCCCCCATGGGGCAGGGAACACTGAAGCTTTCTTT.

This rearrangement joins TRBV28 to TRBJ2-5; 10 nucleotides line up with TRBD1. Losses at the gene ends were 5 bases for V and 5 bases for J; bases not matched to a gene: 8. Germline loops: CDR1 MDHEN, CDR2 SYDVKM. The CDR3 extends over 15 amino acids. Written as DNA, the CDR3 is TGTGCCAGCAGTATCCCGGGACAGGGGAGGGAGACCCAGTACTTC. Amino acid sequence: CASSIPGQGRETQYF.

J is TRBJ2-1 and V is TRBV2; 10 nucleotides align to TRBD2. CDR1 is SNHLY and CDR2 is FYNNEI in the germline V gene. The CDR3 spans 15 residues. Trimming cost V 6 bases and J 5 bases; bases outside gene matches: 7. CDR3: CASSLLAGVNNEQFF. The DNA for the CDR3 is TGTGCCAGCAGCCTCCTAGCGGGAGTAAACAATGAGCAGTTCTTC.

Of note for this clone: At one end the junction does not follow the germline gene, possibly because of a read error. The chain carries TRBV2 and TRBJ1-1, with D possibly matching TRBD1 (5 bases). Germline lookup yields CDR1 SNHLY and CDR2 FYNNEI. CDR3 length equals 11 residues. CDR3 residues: CASTEVGGLIF. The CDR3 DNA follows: TGTGCCAGCACCGAAGTTGGGGGTCTGATCTTT.

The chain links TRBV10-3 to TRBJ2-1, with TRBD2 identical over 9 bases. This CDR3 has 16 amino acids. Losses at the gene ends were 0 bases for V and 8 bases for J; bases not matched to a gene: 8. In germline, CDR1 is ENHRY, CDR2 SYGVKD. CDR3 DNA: TGTGCCATCAGTGAGTCGGTAGCGGGAGAAATCGATGAGCAGTTCTTC. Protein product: CAISESVAGEIDEQFF.

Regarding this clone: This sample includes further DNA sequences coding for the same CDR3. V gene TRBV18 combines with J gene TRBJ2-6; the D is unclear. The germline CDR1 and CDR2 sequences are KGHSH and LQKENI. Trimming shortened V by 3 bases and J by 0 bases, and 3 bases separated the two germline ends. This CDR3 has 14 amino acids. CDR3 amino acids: CASSPGSGANVLTF. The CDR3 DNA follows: TGTGCCAGCTCACCCGGCTCTGGGGCCAACGTCCTGACTTTC.

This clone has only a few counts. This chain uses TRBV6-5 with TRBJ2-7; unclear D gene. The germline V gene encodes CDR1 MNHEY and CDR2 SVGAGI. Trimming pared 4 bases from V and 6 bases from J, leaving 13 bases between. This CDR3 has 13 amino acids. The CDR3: CASSWADLGEQYF. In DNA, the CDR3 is TGTGCCAGCAGTTGGGCTGACCTCGGCGAGCAGTACTTC.